The present T cell receptor (beta chain) was sequenced within a study of OX40 agonist ivuxolimab in advanced cancers. Blood was sampled at baseline, cycle 4 day 1, and cycle 7 day 1. The table lists this clone with a few counts. The CDR3 has 15 residues. With 2 bases clipped from V and 3 bases from J, the junction kept 2 bases outside the gene matches. Germline V gene lookup returns CDR1 SGHNT and CDR2 YYREEE (reference sequence). Produced via immunoSEQ multiplex PCR; TCRdb's table is partial and in-frame only. The sample holds about 61,000 clones, 70% to 90% seen once. The V gene is TRBV5-4, the J gene TRBJ2-3; 11 bases are a match to TRBD2. The source material was CD4+ or CD8+ T cells sorted from blood, sampled in a trial of the OX40 agonist ivuxolimab. The TCR originated in an adult with an advanced solid tumor such as melanoma, head and neck, liver or kidney cancer. This CDR3 is CASSFGTSGTDTQYF. The CDR3, as DNA: TGTGCCAGCAGCTTCGGGACTAGCGGTACAGATACGCAGTATTTT.